Sequencing of this TCR beta chain was carried out in a study of OX40 agonist ivuxolimab in advanced cancers. Study overall: Having had anti-PD-1, anti-PD-L1 or anti-CTLA-4 therapy before was allowed, and approximately 40% had some. The study reported partial responses in three patients: one hepatocellular carcinoma, two cutaneous melanoma. The study, taken as a whole, reports: Averaged across samples, CD8+ T cells carried more expanded clones than CD4+ did.

A word on this clone: Its antigen is not identified.

Germline trimming cut 4 bases from V and 5 bases from J; bases unmatched to any gene: 2. The germline CDR1 and CDR2 sequences are SGHRS and YFSETQ. The CDR3 is 14 residues long. Sequencing was performed with immunoSEQ multiplex PCR; in TCRdb, only in-frame clones are kept and a portion is missing. The repertoire consists of about 89,000 clones, with 88% occurring once and the leading ten covering approximately 0.26%. V gene TRBV5-1 combines with J gene TRBJ1-5; 11 positions agree with TRBD1. This TCR came from an adult with an advanced solid tumor such as melanoma, head and neck, liver or kidney cancer. Here the sequenced sample was CD4+ or CD8+ T cells sorted from blood, taken in a trial of the OX40 agonist ivuxolimab. The CDR3 nucleotides are TGCGCCAGCAGCCCGGGACAGGGGGATCAGCCCCAGCATTTT. Protein: CASSPGQGDQPQHF.